This TCR beta chain was identified in a study of T-cell reconstitution after alpha-beta-depleted transplantation in children. The V end lost 5 bases, the J end lost 0 bases, and 5 bases lay between the germline ends. Per the germline V gene, CDR1 is SGHVS and CDR2 is FQNEAQ. The CDR3 sequence is 13 residues long. Unique molecular identifiers were incorporated during preparation of the TCRbeta library. Each CDR3 protein gets one entry after TCRdb re-called the PCR reads with MiXCR. The sample lists 450,000 to 600,000 distinct CDR3 sequences; 32% were seen once. This clonotype was detected only a few times.

The receptor's source is a human donor who donated a stem cell graft to a child with aplastic anemia. The V gene is TRBV7-8, the J gene TRBJ2-4, with D uncertain. The sample in question was PBMCs from the stem cell graft donor, obtained from the stem cell graft. CDR3 coding DNA: TGTGCCAGCAGCGGGCAAGCCAAAAACATTCAGTACTTC. This gives the protein CASSGQAKNIQYF.